This entry is about one T cell receptor beta chain. The target of this receptor is not known. Base quality data are lacking; no much larger clone is found one base away. The TCR beta CDR3 regions were amplified from the RNA transcripts. For the first round of RT-PCR on the TCR CDR3, the HTBI primer set was used together with the Qiagen OneStep RT-PCR kit. Libraries were constructed in a second round of multiplex PCR, after which size selection and purification were carried out. The libraries were sequenced on an Illumina HiSeq2000 using paired-end 100 bp reads. The study's own analysis went as follows. Raw data were processed with SOAPnuke, discarding reads with adapters, uncalled bases, mean Phred below 15, or no exact constant-primer or identifier match. COPE v1.2.5 was used to merge high-quality paired reads, and clonotypes were defined as unique nucleotide sequences. MiTCR v1.1 was used to align the clonotypes against IMGT TRBV, TRBD and TRBJ reference segments. The analysis was restricted to V-J combinations with a frequency above 0.0001, which together covered approximately 99% of the repertoires. A TCS score was defined as the ratio between F50 (clonal expansion) and ExV (chaos), using BLOSUM62-based TCRdist between CDR3 peptides within each V-J. Welch's t-statistics and random forest reduced roughly 540 V-J features to 13, which were used in a naive Bayes classifier (R e1071). TCRdb itself trimmed the public reads at Q25 with fastp, ran MiXCR and retained productive beta chains. One record per CDR3 amino acid sequence lists the most common genes and DNA. Here the V and J calls rest on TCRdb's processing, not on the authors' analysis. The sample table lists approximately 420,000 distinct CDR3 sequences, under 15% of them with a count of one. Approximately 29% of the sample belongs to the ten largest clones.

This sample is part of a study of T cells in Graves' hyperthyroidism and ophthalmopathy (dated by TCRdb to between 2019 and 2020). Study-level background: Peripheral blood was collected at initial diagnosis, before any treatment. After sampling, hyperthyroidism patients received methimazole starting at 30 mg daily, and ophthalmopathy patients received high-dose intravenous methylprednisolone. The study also compared thyroid tissue and blood T-cell repertoires from five or six Graves' hyperthyroidism patients. According to the paper, TCR Vbeta CDR3 sequencing was carried out on over 130 peripheral blood samples, which came from under 50 ophthalmopathy, approximately 72 hyperthyroidism and approximately 17 progressor patients. To identify TCR V-J signatures that set the groups apart, the researchers used a discovery cohort of roughly 100 patients, made up of 40 to 45 with Graves' ophthalmopathy and about 55 with stable Graves' hyperthyroidism. The roughly 94 discovery patients were randomly divided into training and test sets at a 7:3 ratio. Whether ophthalmopathy could be predicted prospectively was tested in an independent validation cohort made up of about 20 hyperthyroidism patients plus 17 patients who later progressed to ophthalmopathy.

Based on the germline V gene, the CDR1 and CDR2 sequences are SNHLY and FYNNEI. V is pared back by 6 bases and J by 0 bases, with 9 bases lying between the germline termini. Counted from cysteine to phenylalanine, this CDR3 has 14 amino acids. Of all the DNA, just the CDR3 is kept, 42 bases in frame from base 1. Stable Graves' hyperthyroidism was defined as the absence of progression to ophthalmopathy over 18 months of follow-up. Hyperthyroidism patients were aged 18 to 65 years and newly diagnosed, with disease duration of less than 2 months. Patients with uncontrolled infections, other autoimmune diseases, pregnancy or lactation were excluded. Clinical symptoms, serum thyroxine and TRAb, thyroid ultrasound, and orbital computed tomography formed the basis for the diagnoses. PBMCs were separated from 10 ml of fresh peripheral blood using Ficoll-Paque density gradient centrifugation. Total RNA was extracted with Trizol reagent, and quality was checked on an Agilent 2100 Bioanalyzer.

General findings and caveats noted by the study authors: Sample size was not statistically predetermined, and investigators were not blinded to group allocation. A model built on a 13 V-J signature distinguished ophthalmopathy from stable hyperthyroidism, reaching 85% to 90% sensitivity and 81% to 83% specificity in cross-validation and 80%/75% in testing. Most expanded thyroid clonotypes (frequency above 0.001) were also detected in blood, suggesting blood repertoires may reflect thyroid immune responses. In validation, the model predicted progression to ophthalmopathy a median of roughly 6.5 months before onset, with 65% to 71% sensitivity and about 72% specificity.

The V gene is TRBV2 and the J gene is TRBJ1-3; there is no confident call for the D gene. Sequencing input: blood. The source is a woman aged 30 to 39 with Graves' hyperthyroidism. The CDR3: CASRRVLSGNTIYF. The DNA sequence reads TGTGCCAGCAGACGGGTACTCTCTGGAAACACCATATATTTT.